The rows below give T cell receptor beta chains drawn from one sample of a study of shared clonotypes between healthy human individuals. Only in-frame clones appear in the TCRdb table, and some are missing; sequencing was by immunoSEQ multiplex PCR. The sample lists 2.5 million or so clones; roughly 92% were seen once. The sequencing sample was made of naive CD4+ T cells sorted from blood. The source of these receptors is a man younger than 35 in good health. The CDR3 runs from the conserved cysteine through the conserved F or W. A D gene is named only where the DNA matches it firmly. Clone size, where shown, is once, few, many, or a class for clones that have expanded.

cdr3_aa | cdr3_nt | v_call | d_call | j_call | clone_size
CSCRTMNTEAFF | TGCAGTTGCAGGACCATGAACACTGAAGCTTTCTTT | TRBV29-1 | NA | TRBJ1-1 | NA
CASSRTGSADTQYF | TGTGCCAGCAGCCGGACCGGGAGCGCAGATACGCAGTATTTT | TRBV6-5 | NA | TRBJ2-3 | once
CASSIVAGGINEQFF | TGTGCCAGCAGCATTGTAGCGGGAGGGATCAATGAGCAGTTCTTC | TRBV5-4 | TRBD2 | TRBJ2-1 | once
CASSFTGSGANVLTF | TGTGCCAGCAGCTTTACAGGGTCTGGGGCCAACGTCCTGACTTTC | TRBV11-2 | NA | TRBJ2-6 | NA
CASSPVGAGNQPQHF | TGTGCCAGTAGCCCCGTAGGGGCGGGCAATCAGCCCCAGCATTTT | TRBV19 | NA | TRBJ1-5 | NA
CASSVGADPSTGELFF | TGTGCCAGCAGCGTAGGTGCCGACCCGAGCACCGGGGAGCTGTTTTTT | TRBV9 | NA | TRBJ2-2 | NA
CASSNRGENQPQHF | TGTGCCAGCAGTAACAGGGGAGAGAATCAGCCCCAGCATTTT | TRBV27 | TRBD1 | TRBJ1-5 | NA
CASSRRRPDREAFF | TGTGCCAGCAGCCGTCGACGACCGGACAGAGAAGCTTTCTTT | TRBV5-6 | NA | TRBJ1-1 | NA
CASSPRTGNTEAFF | TGTGCCAGCAGCCCCAGGACGGGGAACACTGAAGCTTTCTTT | TRBV25-1 | NA | TRBJ1-1 | NA
CATRTGTSGANVLTF | TGTGCCACCCGAACAGGGACCTCTGGGGCCAACGTCCTGACTTTC | TRBV6-6 | NA | TRBJ2-6 | NA
CASSSGQNEKLFF | TGTGCCAGCAGCTCCGGACAAAATGAAAAACTGTTTTTT | TRBV7-9 | NA | TRBJ1-4 | once
CASSPKGTGDYGYTF | TGTGCCAGCTCACCGAAGGGGACAGGGGACTATGGCTACACCTTC | TRBV18 | TRBD1 | TRBJ1-2 | NA
CASSFGGKGAADTQYF | TGTGCCAGCTCATTCGGGGGTAAAGGTGCCGCAGATACGCAGTATTTT | TRBV18 | NA | TRBJ2-3 | NA
CASSPQDWAKKTEAFF | TGCGCCAGCAGCCCCCAAGATTGGGCAAAGAAGACTGAAGCTTTCTTT | TRBV4-1 | NA | TRBJ1-1 | NA
CASSLGAGGFEKLFF | TGCGCCAGCAGCTTGGGGGCAGGGGGCTTTGAAAAACTGTTTTTT | TRBV5-1 | TRBD1 | TRBJ1-4 | NA
CAWTRTGEAFF | TGTGCCTGGACCAGGACAGGAGAAGCTTTCTTT | TRBV30 | TRBD1 | TRBJ1-1 | NA
CAISESQGRETQYF | TGTGCCATCAGTGAGTCCCAGGGGAGGGAGACCCAGTACTTC | TRBV10-3 | NA | TRBJ2-5 | NA
CASSLAPSGGQETQYF | TGCGCCAGCAGCTTGGCACCTAGCGGGGGTCAAGAGACCCAGTACTTC | TRBV5-1 | TRBD2 | TRBJ2-5 | NA
CASSLEHEQYF | TGTGCCAGCAGCTTAGAGCACGAGCAGTACTTC | TRBV7-2 | NA | TRBJ2-7 | NA
CASSIAQSTEAFF | TGTGCCAGTAGTATAGCTCAATCGACTGAAGCTTTCTTT | TRBV19 | NA | TRBJ1-1 | NA
CASSSDRVYGYTF | TGTGCCAGCAGCTCGGACAGGGTTTATGGCTACACCTTC | TRBV5-5 | TRBD1 | TRBJ1-2 | NA
CASSLSELGGIPYEQYF | TGTGCCAGCAGTTTATCTGAACTCGGGGGGATCCCCTACGAGCAGTACTTC | TRBV27 | TRBD2 | TRBJ2-7 | NA
CASSLGTGSYEQYF | TGTGCTAGCAGCCTAGGGACAGGGTCCTACGAGCAGTACTTC | TRBV7-7 | TRBD1 | TRBJ2-7 | NA
CASALQGAGQPQHF | TGTGCCAGTGCCCTACAGGGGGCAGGGCAGCCCCAGCATTTT | TRBV2 | TRBD1 | TRBJ1-5 | NA
CASGERWTGELFF | TGTGCCAGCGGGGAACGGTGGACCGGGGAGCTGTTTTTT | TRBV6-5 | NA | TRBJ2-2 | NA
CASTRTTSGTQYF | TGTGCCAGCACCCGAACCACTAGCGGGACGCAGTATTTT | TRBV6-5 | TRBD2 | TRBJ2-3 | NA
CASSFGVSTDTQYF | TGCGCCAGCAGCTTTGGCGTAAGCACAGATACGCAGTATTTT | TRBV5-1 | NA | TRBJ2-3 | NA
CASSLQGSNNAGELFF | TGTGCCAGCTCATTACAGGGGAGCAACAACGCCGGGGAGCTGTTTTTT | TRBV18 | TRBD1 | TRBJ2-2 | NA
CASSVTGTGYGYTF | TGCGCCAGCAGTGTAACCGGGACAGGGTATGGCTACACCTTC | TRBV10-2 | TRBD1 | TRBJ1-2 | NA
CASSYGQNTEAFF | TGTGCCAGCAGTTATGGGCAGAACACTGAAGCTTTCTTT | TRBV6-6 | NA | TRBJ1-1 | NA
CASRVPAGANYGYTF | TGTGCCAGCAGAGTTCCCGCGGGGGCTAACTATGGCTACACCTTC | TRBV28 | NA | TRBJ1-2 | NA
CAWALTRGHEQFF | TGTGCCTGGGCGCTCACTAGAGGTCATGAGCAGTTCTTC | TRBV30 | NA | TRBJ2-1 | NA
CASRKTGNYEQYF | TGTGCCAGTAGGAAGACAGGAAACTACGAGCAGTACTTC | TRBV19 | NA | TRBJ2-7 | NA
CASSLGGNTEAFF | TGTGCCAGCAGTTTAGGGGGAAACACTGAAGCTTTCTTT | TRBV27 | NA | TRBJ1-1 | once
CASSPTSFGELFF | TGTGCCAGCAGTCCCACTAGTTTCGGGGAGCTGTTTTTT | TRBV27 | NA | TRBJ2-2 | few
CASSLVAQETQYF | TGTGCCAGCAGCTTAGTAGCGCAAGAGACCCAGTACTTC | TRBV7-2 | NA | TRBJ2-5 | NA
CASTPDRGNTEAFF | TGTGCCAGCACTCCCGACAGGGGGAACACTGAAGCTTTCTTT | TRBV2 | TRBD1 | TRBJ1-1 | NA
CASSLDQQFYSSYNEQFF | TGTGCCAGCAGCTTAGATCAACAGTTTTATAGCTCCTACAATGAGCAGTTCTTC | TRBV11-2 | NA | TRBJ2-1 | NA
CAWSDPYEQYF | TGTGCCTGGAGTGATCCCTACGAGCAGTACTTC | TRBV30 | NA | TRBJ2-7 | NA
CSVDVRGSGGLNTEAFF | TGCAGCGTTGACGTCCGGGGGAGTGGGGGGCTGAACACTGAAGCTTTCTTT | TRBV29-1 | NA | TRBJ1-1 | NA
CSASGLHEQYF | TGCAGTGCTTCGGGACTCCACGAGCAGTACTTC | TRBV20-1 | NA | TRBJ2-7 | NA
CAWSVDSSSPLHF | TGTGCCTGGAGTGTAGACAGTAGTTCACCCCTCCACTTT | TRBV30 | NA | TRBJ1-6 | few
CASRRGTEDYEQYF | TGTGCCAGCAGACGAGGGACAGAAGACTACGAGCAGTACTTC | TRBV7-2 | TRBD1 | TRBJ2-7 | once
CASRPGRITPQHF | TGTGCCAGCAGACCGGGACGGATTACGCCCCAGCATTTT | TRBV6-5 | NA | TRBJ1-5 | NA
CASSGPGQGTYGYTF | TGCGCCAGCAGTGGCCCGGGACAGGGTACCTATGGCTACACCTTC | TRBV10-2 | TRBD1 | TRBJ1-2 | NA
CASSLEGASTDTQYF | TGCGCCAGCAGCTTGGAGGGGGCAAGCACAGATACGCAGTATTTT | TRBV5-1 | TRBD1 | TRBJ2-3 | NA
CASSVGFMNTEAFF | TGTGCCAGCAGCGTAGGTTTTATGAACACTGAAGCTTTCTTT | TRBV9 | NA | TRBJ1-1 | NA
CASIRLASNTGELFF | TGTGCCAGCATTCGACTAGCGTCGAACACCGGGGAGCTGTTTTTT | TRBV2 | TRBD2 | TRBJ2-2 | NA
CASRGQGFNEKLFF | TGTGCCAGCAGAGGACAGGGTTTTAATGAAAAACTGTTTTTT | TRBV6-6 | TRBD1 | TRBJ1-4 | NA
CASSKQMYQETQYF | TGTGCCAGTAGTAAACAGATGTACCAAGAGACCCAGTACTTC | TRBV19 | NA | TRBJ2-5 | NA